The sequence of this T cell receptor beta chain was determined in a study of T-cell reconstitution after alpha-beta-depleted transplantation in children. Points from the study as a whole: From surviving recipient T cells and thymic progenitors came the high day-60 TCRbeta diversity observed in some patients. By about two months after transplant, alpha-beta T cells reportedly arose from several hundred graft clones that had expanded.

Unique molecular identifiers were incorporated into the prepared TCRbeta library. A single record per CDR3 protein comes from TCRdb applying MiXCR to the PCR reads. In the table there are 750,000 to 950,000 distinct CDR3 sequences, roughly 15% of which are singletons. Notes on this clonotype: As yet, its antigen is unknown.

The sequenced sample was PBMCs, mostly from graft donor cells, obtained 360 days after TCRalphabeta/CD19-depleted stem cell transplant. This TCR was recovered from a male patient younger than 18 who had a stem cell transplant for acute lymphoblastic leukemia, so the T cells may come from the graft donor.

Written as DNA, the CDR3 is TGCGCCAGCAAACCGGGACATAACTACAATGAGCAGTTCTTC. Translated: CASKPGHNYNEQFF. The gene calls are TRBV5-1 and TRBJ2-1, with a weak D call TRBD1 (6 bases). The CDR3 covers 14 residues. V was cut by 6 bases and J by 3 bases, with 13 bases left in between. Germline V gives CDR1 SGHRS, CDR2 YFSETQ.